The source of this T cell receptor beta chain is a study of cytomegalovirus exposure and HLA in healthy donors. About this clone itself: The target antigen is unknown.

This CDR3 has 13 residues. Germline CDR1 is MNHEY and CDR2 is SVGAGI. Trimming removed 0 bases from V and 7 bases from J, with 9 bases in between. General study points: It was only CMV serostatus that was available as immune exposure information.

Primers included in the PCR were 60 Vbeta and 13 Jbeta primers. As processed by the authors: A follow-up analysis tallied 73 million or so unique TCR beta chains, some 9.9 million shared. Sequencing was performed with immunoSEQ multiplex PCR; in TCRdb, only in-frame clones are kept and a portion is missing. V, J and clone size derive from that table, while D and trimming were established from the DNA sequence. The data show about 140,000 clones, around 80% seen once. This receptor was identified in a man aged 35 to 55 in good health and CMV-seronegative. The sample comprised PBMCs. This chain uses TRBV6-5 with TRBJ1-2; D unresolved. The CDR3 loop is CASSYSSVSGYTF. CDR3 in DNA: TGTGCCAGCAGTTACTCGAGCGTGAGTGGCTACACCTTC.